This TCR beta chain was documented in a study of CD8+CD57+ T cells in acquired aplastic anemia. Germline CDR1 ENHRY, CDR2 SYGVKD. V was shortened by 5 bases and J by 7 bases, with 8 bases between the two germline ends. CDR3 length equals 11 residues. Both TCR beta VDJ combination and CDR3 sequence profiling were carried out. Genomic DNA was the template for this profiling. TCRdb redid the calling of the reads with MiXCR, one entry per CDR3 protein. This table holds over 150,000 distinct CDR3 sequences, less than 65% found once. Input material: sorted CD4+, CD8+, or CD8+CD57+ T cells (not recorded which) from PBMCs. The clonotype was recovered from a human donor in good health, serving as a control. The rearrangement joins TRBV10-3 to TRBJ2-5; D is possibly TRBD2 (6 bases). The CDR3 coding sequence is TGTGCCATCAGTCGGGGAGGGACCCAGTACTTC. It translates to CAISRGGTQYF.